This T cell receptor beta chain was obtained from a study of CD4 T cells in relation to SARS-CoV-2 and coronaviruses. In the case of this clone: As yet, its antigen is unknown.

Repertoires were generated with immunoSEQ multiplex PCR, while TCRdb's copy carries only in-frame clones and drops some. The table has 20,000 to 25,000 clones, around four fifths seen once. General study findings and limits: Monoreactive clones expanded significantly more to SARS-CoV-2 than crossreactive clones did.

The unexposed donors gave CD4+ T cells in about 2011-2019, prior to COVID-19. The cells were cultured for about ten days before CD4+ T cells were isolated. Cultures held 1.5 million to 2.5 million PBMCs per well with 8.5 to 10 IU/ml IL-2. Fresh IL-2 medium replaced half the medium on days 3 and 7. The TCR comes from a human donor in good health. Material for sequencing was CD4+ T cells from PBMCs, cultured in vitro.

CDR3 in DNA: TGTGCCAGCAGTGACCGAGATACGCAGTATTTT. Translating it yields CASSDRDTQYF. The chain employs TRBV6-1 and TRBJ2-3; no clear D gene. Germline CDR1 is MNHNS and CDR2 is SASEGT. This CDR3 has 11 amino acids. V shed 3 bases and J shed 5 bases, with 3 bases lying between them.